What follows are 23 T cell receptor beta chains derived from one specimen sequenced in a study of blood T cells in healthy people across ages. A second PCR of 7 to 11 cycles used a sample-barcoded 5' primer and a J-beta primer mix. TCRdb called the 5' RACE reads again in MiXCR, with one record for every CDR3 protein. There are 1.5 million to 2 million distinct CDR3 sequences in the sample; just under 50% occur only once, and approximately 2.1% lies in the top ten. The material sequenced was blood. The receptors shown here come from a woman in her thirties or forties in good health.

The rearrangement joins TRBV9 to TRBJ2-1; 8 bases line up with TRBD2. In germline, CDR1 is SGDLS, CDR2 YYNGEE. The junction had 15 bases not matched to a gene; V was cut back by 10 bases and J by 9 bases. The CDR3 length is 14 residues. Here the CDR3 reads CAGGPGLGIGEQFF. In DNA form, the CDR3 reads TGTGCCGGGGGGCCGGGACTAGGGATCGGTGAGCAGTTCTTC.

This clonotype was seen a single time. V is TRBV10-3 and J is TRBJ2-7; 10 nucleotides match TRBD2. The J call may be faulty, since TRBJ2-5 better matches the DNA end. From germline, CDR1 is ENHRY and CDR2 SYGVKD. The CDR3 sequence is 20 residues long. The CDR3 loop reads CAISAASGTSVNRRCETQYF. Written as DNA, the CDR3 is TGTGCCATCAGTGCTGCCTCCGGGACTAGCGTGAATCGTCGTTGCGAGACCCAGTACTTC.

This chain links TRBV3-1 with TRBJ1-6; D remains unclear. V shed 0 bases and J shed 5 bases, with 11 bases lying between them. CDR3 length: 16 residues. Per germline, CDR1 LGHDT and CDR2 YNNKEL (reference sequence). The CDR3 region has the DNA TGTGCCAGCAGCCAAGATGGGTTCTCGAATAATTCACCCCTCCACTTT. Residues: CASSQDGFSNNSPLHF.

V gene TRBV7-2 combines with J gene TRBJ2-5, with D possibly matching TRBD1 (6 bases). V was cut by 4 bases and J by 0 bases, with 18 bases left in between. The CDR3 contains 17 residues. Per the germline V gene, CDR1 is SGHTA and CDR2 is FQGNSA. The CDR3 DNA is TGTGCCAGCAGCTCCACGGCCGGGACACGGTACCAAGAGACCCAGTACTTC. Its protein product is CASSSTAGTRYQETQYF.

This clonotype was counted only a few times. The chain has TRBV27 and TRBJ1-5; D gene unclear. CDR3 length: 14 amino acids. Germline CDR1 and CDR2: MNHEY and SMNVEV (reference sequence). V lost 2 bases and J 1 base, leaving 6 bases between the germline ends. The CDR3 sequence is CASSLGMSNQPQHF. The CDR3 nucleotides are TGTGCCAGCAGTTTAGGGATGAGCAATCAGCCCCAGCATTTT.

The rearrangement links TRBV9 to TRBJ2-1, with 12 bases aligning to TRBD2. Germline values: CDR1 SGDLS, CDR2 YYNGEE. V lost 0 bases, J lost 7 bases, and 5 bases stayed unmatched. The CDR3 covers 16 residues. The CDR3 sequence: CASSVDPSGGANEQFF. The CDR3, as DNA: TGTGCCAGCAGCGTAGACCCTAGCGGGGGGGCAAATGAGCAGTTCTTC.

There are a few counts of this clonotype. This chain uses TRBV29-1 with TRBJ1-2; TRBD1 might be the D (6 bases). Germline V CDR1 and CDR2: SQVTM, ANQGSEA. The CDR3 runs to 12 residues. V dropped 1 base and J dropped 8 bases, with 11 bases sitting between them. The CDR3 is CSVEGGGEGYTF. CDR3 DNA: TGCAGCGTTGAAGGTGGGGGCGAGGGCTACACCTTC.

The chain uses TRBV6-6 and TRBJ1-2, with D hard to call. Germline-derived CDR1 and CDR2 are MNHNY and SVGAGI (reference sequence). Trimming took off 2 bases at V and 5 bases at J, with 12 bases between the two ends. The CDR3 is 14 amino acids. CDR3 loop: CASSYEGGVYGYTF. CDR3 DNA sequence: TGTGCCAGCAGTTACGAGGGTGGGGTATATGGCTACACCTTC.

The V call is TRBV20-1, the J call TRBJ2-7, with a possible D match to TRBD2 (6 bases). This CDR3 comprises 14 residues. Germline assignment: CDR1 DFQATT and CDR2 SNEGSKA (reference sequence). With 3 bases removed from V and 0 bases from J, the gap between germline ends came to 12 bases. In DNA, the CDR3 is TGCAGTGCTAGTCGGCGGGAACACTCCTACGAGCAGTACTTC. Translating gives CSASRREHSYEQYF.

J is TRBJ2-1 and V is TRBV11-2; D perhaps matches TRBD2 (7 bases). V lost 4 bases and J lost 5, with 24 bases in between. Germline CDR1 and CDR2: SGHAT and FQNNGV. The CDR3 totals 18 residues. CDR3 DNA: TGTGCCAGCAGCTCCCCAACCGGGGGGCTCTATAGGCACAATGAGCAGTTCTTC. Amino acid sequence: CASSSPTGGLYRHNEQFF. The full variable domain, completed using reference TRBV11-2 and TRBJ2-1, is EAGVAQSPRYKIIEKRQSVAFWCNPISGHATLYWYQQILGQGPKLLIQFQNNGVVDDSQLPKDRFSAERLKGVDSTLKIQPAKLEDSAVYLCASSSPTGGLYRHNEQFFGPGTRLTVL.

This clonotype came up once. The chain links TRBV3-1 to TRBJ2-3; no clear D gene. Trimming pared 4 bases from V and 5 bases from J, leaving 16 bases between. CDR3 length equals 15 residues. Germline values: CDR1 LGHDT, CDR2 YNNKEL (reference sequence). In DNA form, the CDR3 reads TGTGCCAGCAGCCTTGTAGCTGGGTTCATAGATACGCAGTATTTT. Translated, it gives CASSLVAGFIDTQYF.

The rearrangement joins TRBV28 to TRBJ2-1, with TRBD2 as a possible D gene (7 bases). The DNA end is more similar to TRBJ2-7, so the J call may be wrong. CDR1 is MDHEN and CDR2 is SYDVKM in the germline V gene. CDR3 length equals 15 residues. CDR3 nucleotide sequence: TGTGCCAGCAGTCCCGGCGGCGGGGGCTACAATGAGCAGTACTTC. Encoded protein: CASSPGGGGYNEQYF.

The chain links TRBV10-3 to TRBJ2-7, with 9 bases identical to TRBD1. The DNA end is a closer match to TRBJ2-4, so the J assignment may be wrong. This CDR3 spans 14 amino acids. CDR1 is ENHRY, CDR2 SYGVKD, per germline. The CDR3 DNA reads TGTGCCATCATCAAGGGACAGGGAGAAAACATTCAGTACTTC. Translating it yields CAIIKGQGENIQYF.

There are many counts of this clonotype. The chain combines TRBV24-1 with TRBJ1-2, with unresolved D. The CDR3 is 13 residues long. CDR1 and CDR2 (germline): KGHDR, SFDVKD. V dropped 5 bases and J dropped 1 base, with 7 bases sitting between them. The chain's CDR3 is CATSATVNYGYTF. The CDR3 DNA follows: TGTGCCACCAGTGCCACAGTTAACTATGGCTACACCTTC.

This rearrangement joins TRBV20-1 to TRBJ2-1; D gene unclear. The CDR3 covers 16 residues. The V end lost 5 bases, the J end lost 4 bases, and 21 bases lay between the germline ends. Germline lookup yields CDR1 DFQATT and CDR2 SNEGSKA (reference sequence). The CDR3 reads CSAPYIDGTPYNEQFF. The CDR3 DNA sequence: TGCAGTGCTCCTTATATCGACGGAACCCCTTACAATGAGCAGTTCTTC.

This clonotype was seen a handful of times. The chain recombines TRBV7-2 with TRBJ1-2, with TRBD1 matching over 10 bases. CDR3 length equals 18 residues. CDR1 and CDR2 from the germline V gene are SGHTA and FQGNSA. Losses at the gene ends were 5 bases for V and 5 bases for J; bases not matched to a gene: 17. CDR3 protein: CASSPIGGQGILGYGYTF. CDR3 DNA: TGTGCCAGCAGCCCAATTGGGGGACAGGGGATTTTGGGGTATGGCTACACCTTC.

This clonotype has only a few counts. The J gene is TRBJ2-7, the V gene TRBV4-1, with D maybe TRBD2 (5 bases). From germline, CDR1 is MGHRA and CDR2 YSYEKL. The V and J ends lost 2 bases and 2 bases respectively, with 16 bases between them. This CDR3 region has 16 residues. CDR3 sequence (DNA): TGCGCCAGCAGCCAACCAAGTCAAGACGGGGCCTACGAGCAGTACTTC. Amino acid sequence: CASSQPSQDGAYEQYF.

This rearrangement joins TRBV18 to TRBJ1-2, with a tentative D call TRBD1 (6 bases). Trimming removed 3 bases at V and 8 bases at J, with 16 bases between. The CDR3 extends over 14 amino acids. The germline V gene encodes CDR1 KGHSH and CDR2 LQKENI. This CDR3 reads CASSPSGQNSGYTF. As DNA, the CDR3 is TGTGCCAGCTCACCCTCAGGACAGAATAGCGGCTACACCTTC.

The sample holds a few counts of this clonotype. The genes are TRBV7-2 and TRBJ1-4; perhaps TRBD1 as D (5 bases). The CDR3 sequence is 14 residues long. The V end was cut by 0 bases, the J end by 5 bases, with 7 bases between. Looked up from germline, CDR1 is SGHTA and CDR2 is FQGNSA. DNA for the CDR3: TGTGCCAGCAGCTTAGCGAAGGGGAATGAAAAACTGTTTTTT. Protein sequence: CASSLAKGNEKLFF.

The chain couples TRBV7-2 to TRBJ2-3; 8 nucleotides align to TRBD2. The CDR3 contains 15 residues. The J segment lost 1 base and the V segment lost 6 bases, leaving 6 bases of the junction unmatched. In germline, CDR1 is SGHTA, CDR2 FQGNSA. The CDR3 DNA follows: TGTGCCAGCAGTTTGTTTAGCGGGGGCACAGATACGCAGTATTTT. Its protein product is CASSLFSGGTDTQYF.

This clonotype showed up just a few times. The gene calls are TRBV20-1 and TRBJ2-5; 10 bases are shared with TRBD2. Losses at the gene ends were 5 bases for V and 1 base for J; bases not matched to a gene: 7. Germline V gene sequence: CDR1 DFQATT, CDR2 SNEGSKA (reference sequence). The CDR3 sequence is 15 residues long. The CDR3 loop reads CSAQSGLAVQETQYF. CDR3 bases: TGCAGTGCTCAGTCTGGACTAGCGGTCCAAGAGACCCAGTACTTC.

This clonotype was seen only a few times. The rearrangement uses TRBV6-2 or TRBV6-3 and TRBJ2-4, with a possible D match to TRBD2 (5 bases). Germline V CDR1 and CDR2: MNHEY, SVGEGT. The CDR3 consists of 15 residues. Deletions cut 2 bases from V and 8 bases from J, with 16 bases between. The CDR3 region is CASSYPHPGKDIQYF. In nucleotides, the CDR3 is TGTGCCAGCAGTTACCCGCATCCCGGGAAGGACATTCAGTACTTC.

The chain links TRBV12-3 or TRBV12-4 to TRBJ2-7, with 7 nucleotides matching TRBD1. The CDR3 length is 13 residues. J lost 7 bases, V lost 6 bases, and 9 bases had no gene match. The CDR3 DNA sequence: TGTGCCAGCAGGCCCACAGGGGTATGGGAGCAGTACTTC. It encodes CASRPTGVWEQYF.